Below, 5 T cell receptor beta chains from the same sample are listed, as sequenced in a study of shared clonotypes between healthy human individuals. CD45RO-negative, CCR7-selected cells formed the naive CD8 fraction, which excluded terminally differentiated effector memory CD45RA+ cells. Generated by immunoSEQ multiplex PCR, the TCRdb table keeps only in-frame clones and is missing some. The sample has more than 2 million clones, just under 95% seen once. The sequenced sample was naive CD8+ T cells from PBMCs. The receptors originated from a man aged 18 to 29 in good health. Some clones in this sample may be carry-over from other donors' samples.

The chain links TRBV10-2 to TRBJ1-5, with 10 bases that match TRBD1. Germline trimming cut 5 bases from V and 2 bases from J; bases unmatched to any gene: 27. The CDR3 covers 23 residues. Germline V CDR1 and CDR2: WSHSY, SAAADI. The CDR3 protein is CASSPFPITATGTGEGGNQPQHF. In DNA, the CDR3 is TGCGCCAGCAGTCCATTCCCCATCACGGCAACCGGGACAGGGGAAGGGGGCAATCAGCCCCAGCATTTT.

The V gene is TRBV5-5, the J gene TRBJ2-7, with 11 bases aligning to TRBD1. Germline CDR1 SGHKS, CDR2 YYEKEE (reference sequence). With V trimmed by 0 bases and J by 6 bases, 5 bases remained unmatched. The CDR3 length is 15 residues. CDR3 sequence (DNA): TGTGCCAGCAGCTTGGTCCCGGACAGGGGGCCCGAGCAGTACTTC. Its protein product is CASSLVPDRGPEQYF. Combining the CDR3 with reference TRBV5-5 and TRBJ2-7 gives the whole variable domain DAGVTQSPTHLIKTRGQQVTLRCSPISGHKSVSWYQQVLGQGPQFIFQYYEKEERGRGNFPDRFSARQFPNYSSELNVNALLLGDSALYLCASSLVPDRGPEQYFGPGTRLTVT.

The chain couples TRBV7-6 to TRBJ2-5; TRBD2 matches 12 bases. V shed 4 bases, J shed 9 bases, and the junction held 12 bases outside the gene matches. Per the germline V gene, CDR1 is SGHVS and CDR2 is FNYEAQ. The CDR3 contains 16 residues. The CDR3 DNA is TGTGCCAGCAGCTCCAGGACTAGCGGGGCCCCAGTGGCCCAGTACTTC. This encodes CASSSRTSGAPVAQYF.

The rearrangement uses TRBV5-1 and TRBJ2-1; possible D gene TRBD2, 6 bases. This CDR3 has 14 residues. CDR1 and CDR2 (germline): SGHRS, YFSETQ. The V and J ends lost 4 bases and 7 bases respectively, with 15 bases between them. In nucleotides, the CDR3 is TGCGCCAGCAGCGCCTTTGGAGGGCTAAATGAGCAGTTCTTC. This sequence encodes CASSAFGGLNEQFF.

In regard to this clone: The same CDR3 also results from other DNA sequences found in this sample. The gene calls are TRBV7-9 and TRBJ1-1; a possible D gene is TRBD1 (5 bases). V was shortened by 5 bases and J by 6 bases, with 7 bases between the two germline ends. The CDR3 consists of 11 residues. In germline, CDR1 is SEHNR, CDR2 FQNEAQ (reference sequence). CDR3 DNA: TGTGCCAGCAGCAGGGACCCTGAAGCTTTCTTT. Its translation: CASSRDPEAFF. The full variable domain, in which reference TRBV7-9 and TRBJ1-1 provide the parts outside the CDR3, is DTGVSQNPRHKITKRGQNVTFRCDPISEHNRLYWYRQTLGQGPEFLTYFQNEAQLEKSRLLSDRFSAERPKGSFSTLEIQRTEQGDSAMYLCASSRDPEAFFGQGTRLTVV.